This is a list of T cell receptor beta chains from one sample in a study of T-cell reconstitution after alpha-beta-depleted transplantation in children. TCRdb reprocessed the PCR reads with MiXCR, giving one entry per CDR3 protein. The table includes hundreds of thousands of distinct CDR3 sequences, approximately 19% detected once. This specimen was PBMCs, mostly from graft donor cells, taken 360 days after TCRalphabeta/CD19-depleted stem cell transplant. The receptors here all came from a male patient aged 2 to 10 who had a stem cell transplant for acute lymphoblastic leukemia, so the T cells may come from the graft donor. Both conserved end residues are part of each CDR3. Not all rows give a size; the values are once, few, many and, for expanded clones, a class.

clone size	V gene	J gene	CDR3 protein
-	TRBV4-3	TRBJ2-3	CASSPGLAGVKGTDTQYF
-	TRBV12-3/TRBV12-4	TRBJ1-6	CASSRPPRESGSPLHF
-	TRBV5-4	TRBJ2-5	CASSLAYQETQYF
-	TRBV3-1	TRBJ2-3	CASSLRAGVVPDTQYF
-	TRBV7-2	TRBJ2-1	CASSLARESYNEQFF
-	TRBV7-9	TRBJ1-5	CASSLSSGLGNQPQHF
many	TRBV5-1	TRBJ2-2	CASSFSEGELFF
-	TRBV6-1	TRBJ1-5	CASSELDSNQPQHF
-	TRBV6-2/TRBV6-3	TRBJ2-1	CASSYGGTTYNEQFF
few	TRBV12-5	TRBJ1-1	CASGPPSRQNTEAFF
few	TRBV20-1	TRBJ1-5	CSAFREGSQPQHF
-	TRBV5-1	TRBJ2-7	CASSSSKPGQELSREQYF
many	TRBV5-1	TRBJ2-1	CASSSTGISYNEQFF
few	TRBV5-5	TRBJ2-3	CASSLGQSSTDTQYF
few	TRBV3-1	TRBJ2-2	CASSQASGGGELFF
many	TRBV12-3/TRBV12-4	TRBJ2-5	CASSLSHGETQYF